The T cell receptor beta chain under discussion was sequenced for a study of OX40 agonist ivuxolimab in advanced cancers. Study as a whole: Ivuxolimab, which patients received intravenously every 2 weeks, was dosed at 0.01 to 10 mg/kg. A diagnosis of hepatocellular carcinoma, melanoma, renal cell or head and neck cancer was present in dose-escalation patients.

The V and J ends lost 4 bases and 7 bases, in that order; junction bases with no gene match: 13. CDR3 length equals 15 residues. Germline CDR1 SGDLS, CDR2 YYNGEE. TCRdb keeps only in-frame clones here, not all; method: immunoSEQ multiplex PCR. This sample has some 33,000 clones; 82% occur once, and the top ten carry about a fifth. This clone was recorded a few times. Blood sampling was done at baseline, cycle 4 day 1, and cycle 7 day 1. This receptor was taken from an adult with an advanced solid tumor such as melanoma, head and neck, liver or kidney cancer. The input for sequencing was CD4+ or CD8+ T cells sorted from blood, taken in a trial of the OX40 agonist ivuxolimab. The chain carries TRBV9 and TRBJ1-2; 7 nucleotides line up with TRBD1. The CDR3 reads CASSTAGGGSVGYTF. CDR3 in DNA: TGTGCCAGCAGCACCGCAGGGGGAGGAAGCGTTGGCTACACCTTC.